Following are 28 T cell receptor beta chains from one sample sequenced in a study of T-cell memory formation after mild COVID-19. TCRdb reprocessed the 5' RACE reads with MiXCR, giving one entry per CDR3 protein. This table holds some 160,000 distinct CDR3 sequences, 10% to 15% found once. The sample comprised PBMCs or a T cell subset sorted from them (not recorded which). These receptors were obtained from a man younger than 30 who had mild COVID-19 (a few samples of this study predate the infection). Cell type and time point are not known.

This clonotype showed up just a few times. DNA for the CDR3: TGTGCCAGCAGTTACCGGGACGTTTACACAGATACGCAGTATTTT. This translates into CASSYRDVYTDTQYF. The chain has TRBV6-2 or TRBV6-3 and TRBJ2-3; the D gene could be TRBD1 or TRBD2 (5 bases each). The V end lost 2 bases, the J end lost 2 bases, and 11 bases lay between the germline ends. Germline values: CDR1 MNHEY, CDR2 SVGEGT. The CDR3 is 15 residues long.

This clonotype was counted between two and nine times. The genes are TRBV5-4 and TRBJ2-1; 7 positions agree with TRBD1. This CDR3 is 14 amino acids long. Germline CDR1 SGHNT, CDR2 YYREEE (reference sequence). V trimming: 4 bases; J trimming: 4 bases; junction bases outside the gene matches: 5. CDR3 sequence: CASSLTGVYNEQFF. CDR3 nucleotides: TGTGCCAGCAGCCTAACAGGGGTTTACAATGAGCAGTTCTTC.

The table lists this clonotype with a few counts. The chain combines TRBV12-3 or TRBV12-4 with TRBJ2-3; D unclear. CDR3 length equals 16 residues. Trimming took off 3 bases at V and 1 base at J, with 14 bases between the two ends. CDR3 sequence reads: CASSFPGLRGTDTQYF. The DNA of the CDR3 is TGTGCCAGCAGTTTCCCGGGCCTAAGGGGCACAGATACGCAGTATTTT.

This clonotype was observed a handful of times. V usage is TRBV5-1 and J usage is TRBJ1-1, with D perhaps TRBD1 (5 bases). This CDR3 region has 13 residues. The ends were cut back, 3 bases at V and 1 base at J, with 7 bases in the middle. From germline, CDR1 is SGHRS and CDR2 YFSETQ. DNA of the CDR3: TGCGCCAGCAGCTCGGACACGAACACTGAAGCTTTCTTT. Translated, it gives CASSSDTNTEAFF.

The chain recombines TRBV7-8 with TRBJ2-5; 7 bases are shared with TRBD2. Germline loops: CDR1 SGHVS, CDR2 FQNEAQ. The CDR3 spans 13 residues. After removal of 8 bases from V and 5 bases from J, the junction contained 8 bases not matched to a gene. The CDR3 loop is CASSTSLRETQYF. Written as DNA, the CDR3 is TGTGCCAGCTCGACTAGCCTAAGGGAGACCCAGTACTTC.

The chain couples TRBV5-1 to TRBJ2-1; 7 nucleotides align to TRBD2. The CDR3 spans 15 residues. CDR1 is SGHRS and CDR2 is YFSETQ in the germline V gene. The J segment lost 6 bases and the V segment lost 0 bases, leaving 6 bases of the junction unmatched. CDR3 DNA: TGCGCCAGCAGCTTGGTGGCGGGGAGGGGCAATGAGCAGTTCTTC. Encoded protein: CASSLVAGRGNEQFF.

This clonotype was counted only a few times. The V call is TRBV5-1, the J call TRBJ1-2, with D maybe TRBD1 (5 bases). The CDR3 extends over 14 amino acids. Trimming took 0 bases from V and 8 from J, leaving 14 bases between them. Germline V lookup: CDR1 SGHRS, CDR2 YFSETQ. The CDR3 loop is CASSLGAGPLGYTF. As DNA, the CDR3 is TGCGCCAGCAGCTTGGGGGCAGGGCCGTTAGGCTACACCTTC.

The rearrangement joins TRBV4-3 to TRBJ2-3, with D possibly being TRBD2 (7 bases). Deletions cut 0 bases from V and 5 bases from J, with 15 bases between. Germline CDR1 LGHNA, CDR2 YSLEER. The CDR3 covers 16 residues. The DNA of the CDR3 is TGCGCCAGCAGCCAAGATTATGGGGGGGGCAAAGATACGCAGTATTTT. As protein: CASSQDYGGGKDTQYF.

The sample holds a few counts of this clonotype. CDR3 protein: CATRDVSYEQYF. For the CDR3, the DNA is TGTGCCACTAGGGACGTCTCCTACGAGCAGTACTTC. The genes are TRBV6-2 or TRBV6-3 and TRBJ2-7; D tentatively fits TRBD1 or TRBD2 (5 bases each). Trimming pared 10 bases from V and 0 bases from J, leaving 10 bases between. The CDR3 has 12 residues. Germline V CDR1 and CDR2: MNHEY, SVGEGT.

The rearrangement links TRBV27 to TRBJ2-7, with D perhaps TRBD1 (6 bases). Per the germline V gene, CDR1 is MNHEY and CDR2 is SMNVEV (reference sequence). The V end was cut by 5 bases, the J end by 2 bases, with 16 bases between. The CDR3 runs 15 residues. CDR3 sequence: CASSPRAGDPYEQYF. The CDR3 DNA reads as TGTGCCAGCAGTCCGAGGGCAGGGGACCCCTACGAGCAGTACTTC.

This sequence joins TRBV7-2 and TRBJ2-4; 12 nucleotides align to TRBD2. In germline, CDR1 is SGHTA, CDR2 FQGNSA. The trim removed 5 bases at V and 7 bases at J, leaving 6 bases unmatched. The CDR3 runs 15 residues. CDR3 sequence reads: CASSPTSGGWNIQYF. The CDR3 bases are TGTGCCAGCAGCCCAACTAGCGGGGGGTGGAACATTCAGTACTTC. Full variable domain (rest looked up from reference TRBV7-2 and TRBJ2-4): GAGVSQSPSNKVTEKGKDVELRCDPISGHTALYWYRQSLGQGLEFLIYFQGNSAPDKSGLPSDRFSAERTGGSVSTLTIQRTQQEDSAVYLCASSPTSGGWNIQYFGAGTRLSVL.

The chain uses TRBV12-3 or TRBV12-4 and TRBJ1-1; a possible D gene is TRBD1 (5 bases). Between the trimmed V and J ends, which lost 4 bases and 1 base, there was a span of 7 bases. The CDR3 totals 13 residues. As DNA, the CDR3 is TGTGCCAGCAGTTACAGGCCGAACACTGAAGCTTTCTTT. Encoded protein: CASSYRPNTEAFF.

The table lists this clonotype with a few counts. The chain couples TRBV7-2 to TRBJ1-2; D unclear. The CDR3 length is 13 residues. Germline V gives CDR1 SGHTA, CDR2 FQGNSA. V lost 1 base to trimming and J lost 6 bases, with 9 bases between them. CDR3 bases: TGTGCCAGCAGCTTAGACACTGGGAATGGCTACACCTTC. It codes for CASSLDTGNGYTF. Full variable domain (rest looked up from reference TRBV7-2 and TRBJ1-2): GAGVSQSPSNKVTEKGKDVELRCDPISGHTALYWYRQSLGQGLEFLIYFQGNSAPDKSGLPSDRFSAERTGGSVSTLTIQRTQQEDSAVYLCASSLDTGNGYTFGSGTRLTVV.

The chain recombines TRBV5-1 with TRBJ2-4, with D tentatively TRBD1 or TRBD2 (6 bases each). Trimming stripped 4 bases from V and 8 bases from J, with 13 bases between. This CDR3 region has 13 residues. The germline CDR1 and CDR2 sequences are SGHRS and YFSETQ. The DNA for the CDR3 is TGCGCCAGCAGCCCGGTGGGGGGCGACATTCAGTACTTC. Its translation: CASSPVGGDIQYF.

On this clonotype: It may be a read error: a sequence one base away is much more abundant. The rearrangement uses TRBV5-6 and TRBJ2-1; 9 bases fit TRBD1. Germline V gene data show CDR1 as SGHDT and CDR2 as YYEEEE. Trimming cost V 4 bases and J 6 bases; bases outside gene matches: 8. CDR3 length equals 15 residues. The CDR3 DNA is TGTGCCAGCAGCGACCAGGGACAGGGAAGCAATGAGCAGTTCTTC. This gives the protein CASSDQGQGSNEQFF.

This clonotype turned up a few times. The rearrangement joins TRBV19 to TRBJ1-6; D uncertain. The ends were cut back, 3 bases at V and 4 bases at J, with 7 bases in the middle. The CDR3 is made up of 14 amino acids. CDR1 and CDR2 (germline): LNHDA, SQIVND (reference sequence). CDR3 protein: CASSIRGYNSPLHF. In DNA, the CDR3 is TGTGCCAGTAGTATCCGGGGATATAATTCACCCCTCCACTTT.

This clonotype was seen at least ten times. CDR3 bases: TGTGCCAGCAGCACGACAGGGCTGGGGGAGACCCAGTACTTC. Protein: CASSTTGLGETQYF. The chain recombines TRBV5-6 with TRBJ2-5; 7 bases align to TRBD1. Germline trimming cut 4 bases from V and 5 bases from J; bases unmatched to any gene: 8. The CDR3 spans 14 residues. CDR1 is SGHDT, CDR2 YYEEEE, per germline.

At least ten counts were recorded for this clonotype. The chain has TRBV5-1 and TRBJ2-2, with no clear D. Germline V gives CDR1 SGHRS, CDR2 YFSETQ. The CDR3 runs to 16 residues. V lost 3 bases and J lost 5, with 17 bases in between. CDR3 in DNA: TGCGCCAGCAGCTCCCTTCTGGGCAGTCAGACCGGGGAGCTGTTTTTT. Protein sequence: CASSSLLGSQTGELFF. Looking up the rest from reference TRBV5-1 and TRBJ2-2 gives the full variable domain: KAGVTQTPRYLIKTRGQQVTLSCSPISGHRSVSWYQQTPGQGLQFLFEYFSETQRNKGNFPGRFSGRQFSNSRSEMNVSTLELGDSALYLCASSSLLGSQTGELFFGEGSRLTVL.

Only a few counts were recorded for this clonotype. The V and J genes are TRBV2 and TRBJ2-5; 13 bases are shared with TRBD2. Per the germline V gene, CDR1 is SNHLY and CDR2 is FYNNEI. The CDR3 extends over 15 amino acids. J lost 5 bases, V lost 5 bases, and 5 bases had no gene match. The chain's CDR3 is CASSMTSGGYETQYF. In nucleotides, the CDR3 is TGTGCCAGCAGTATGACTAGCGGGGGGTATGAGACCCAGTACTTC. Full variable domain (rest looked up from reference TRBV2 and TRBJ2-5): EPEVTQTPSHQVTQMGQEVILRCVPISNHLYFYWYRQILGQKVEFLVSFYNNEISEKSEIFDDQFSVERPDGSNFTLKIRSTKLEDSAMYFCASSMTSGGYETQYFGPGTRLLVL.

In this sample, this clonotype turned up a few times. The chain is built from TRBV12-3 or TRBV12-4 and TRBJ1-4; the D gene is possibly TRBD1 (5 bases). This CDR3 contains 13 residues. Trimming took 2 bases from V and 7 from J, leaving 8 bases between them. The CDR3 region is CASSLQGAEKLFF. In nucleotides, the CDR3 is TGTGCCAGCAGTTTACAGGGAGCTGAAAAACTGTTTTTT.

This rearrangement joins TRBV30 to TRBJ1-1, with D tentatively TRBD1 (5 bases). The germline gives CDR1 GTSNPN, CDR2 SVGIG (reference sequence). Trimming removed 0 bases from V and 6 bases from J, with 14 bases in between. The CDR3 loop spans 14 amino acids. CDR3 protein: CAWSVGYRGAEAFF. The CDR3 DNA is TGTGCCTGGAGTGTAGGGTATCGGGGGGCTGAAGCTTTCTTT.

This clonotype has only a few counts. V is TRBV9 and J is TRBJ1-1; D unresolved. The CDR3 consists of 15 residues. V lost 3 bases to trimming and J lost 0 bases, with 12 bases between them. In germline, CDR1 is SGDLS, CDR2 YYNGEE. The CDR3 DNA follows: TGTGCCAGCAGCGCGGAGCCGTACTTGAACACTGAAGCTTTCTTT. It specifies CASSAEPYLNTEAFF.

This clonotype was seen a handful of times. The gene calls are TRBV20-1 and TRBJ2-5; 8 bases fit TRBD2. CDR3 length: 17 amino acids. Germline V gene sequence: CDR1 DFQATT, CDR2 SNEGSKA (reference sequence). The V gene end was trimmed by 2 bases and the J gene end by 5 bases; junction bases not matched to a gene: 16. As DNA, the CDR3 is TGCAGTGCTAGAAGTTGGCTCGTCCAACGCGGGGGGGAGACCCAGTACTTC. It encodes CSARSWLVQRGGETQYF.

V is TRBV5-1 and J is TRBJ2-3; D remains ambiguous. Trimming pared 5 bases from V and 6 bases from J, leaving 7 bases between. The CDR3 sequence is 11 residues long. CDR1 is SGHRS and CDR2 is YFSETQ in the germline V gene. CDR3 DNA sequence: TGCGCCAGCAGATTAGAGGATACGCAGTATTTT. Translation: CASRLEDTQYF.

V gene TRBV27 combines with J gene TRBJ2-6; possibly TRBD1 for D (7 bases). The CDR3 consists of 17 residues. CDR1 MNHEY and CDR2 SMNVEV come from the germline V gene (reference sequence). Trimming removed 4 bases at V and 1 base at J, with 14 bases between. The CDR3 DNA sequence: TGTGCCAGCAGTTGGGCCAGGGGGGATTCTGGGGCCAACGTCCTGACTTTC. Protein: CASSWARGDSGANVLTF.

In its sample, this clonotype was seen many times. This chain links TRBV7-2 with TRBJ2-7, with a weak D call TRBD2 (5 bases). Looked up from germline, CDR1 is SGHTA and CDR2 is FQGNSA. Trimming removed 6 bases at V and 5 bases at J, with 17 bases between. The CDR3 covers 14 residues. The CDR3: CASSLGGGYDEQYF. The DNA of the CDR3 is TGTGCCAGCAGTTTGGGCGGAGGCTATGACGAGCAGTACTTC.

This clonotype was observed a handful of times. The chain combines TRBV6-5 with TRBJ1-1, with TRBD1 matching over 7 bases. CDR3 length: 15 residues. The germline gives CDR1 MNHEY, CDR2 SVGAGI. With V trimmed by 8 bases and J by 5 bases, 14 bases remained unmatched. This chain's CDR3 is CASGSGGAGLTEAFF. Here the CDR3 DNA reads TGTGCCAGCGGTTCAGGGGGGGCTGGTTTAACTGAAGCTTTCTTT.

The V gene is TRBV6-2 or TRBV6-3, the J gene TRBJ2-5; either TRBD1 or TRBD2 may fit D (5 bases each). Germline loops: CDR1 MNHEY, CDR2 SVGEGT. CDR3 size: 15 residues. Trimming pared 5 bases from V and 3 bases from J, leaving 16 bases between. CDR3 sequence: CASSTWGTSEETQYF. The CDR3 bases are TGTGCCAGCAGTACTTGGGGGACCAGCGAAGAGACCCAGTACTTC.